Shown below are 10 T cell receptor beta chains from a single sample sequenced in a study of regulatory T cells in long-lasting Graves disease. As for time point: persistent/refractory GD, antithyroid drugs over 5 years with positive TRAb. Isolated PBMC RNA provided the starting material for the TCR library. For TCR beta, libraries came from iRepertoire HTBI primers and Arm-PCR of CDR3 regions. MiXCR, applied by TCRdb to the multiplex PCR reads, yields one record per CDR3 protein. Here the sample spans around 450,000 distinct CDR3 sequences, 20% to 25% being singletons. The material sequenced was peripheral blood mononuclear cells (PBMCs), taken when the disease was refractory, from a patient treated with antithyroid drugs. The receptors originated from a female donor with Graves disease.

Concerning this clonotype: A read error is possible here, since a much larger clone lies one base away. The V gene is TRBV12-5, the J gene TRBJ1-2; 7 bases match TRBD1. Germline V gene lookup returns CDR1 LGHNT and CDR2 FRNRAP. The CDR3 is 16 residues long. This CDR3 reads CASGLVGDREDYCYTF. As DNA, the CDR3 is TGTGCTAGTGGTTTGGTAGGTGACAGGGAAGACTATTGCTACACCTTC.

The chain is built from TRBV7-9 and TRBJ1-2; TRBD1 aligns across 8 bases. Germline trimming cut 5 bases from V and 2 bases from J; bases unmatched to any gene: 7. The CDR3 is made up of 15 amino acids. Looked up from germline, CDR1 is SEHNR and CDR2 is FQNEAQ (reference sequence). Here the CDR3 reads CASSRPGQGNYGYTF. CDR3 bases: TGTGCCAGCAGCAGGCCCGGACAGGGCAACTATGGCTACACCTTC.

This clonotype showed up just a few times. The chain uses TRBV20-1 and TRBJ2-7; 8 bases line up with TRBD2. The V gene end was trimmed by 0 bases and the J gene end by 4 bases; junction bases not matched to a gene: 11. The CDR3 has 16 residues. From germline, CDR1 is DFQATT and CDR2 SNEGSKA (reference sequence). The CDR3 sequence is CSARDPGGGSGYEQYF. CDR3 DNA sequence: TGCAGTGCTAGAGATCCGGGGGGGGGGAGTGGGTACGAGCAGTACTTC.

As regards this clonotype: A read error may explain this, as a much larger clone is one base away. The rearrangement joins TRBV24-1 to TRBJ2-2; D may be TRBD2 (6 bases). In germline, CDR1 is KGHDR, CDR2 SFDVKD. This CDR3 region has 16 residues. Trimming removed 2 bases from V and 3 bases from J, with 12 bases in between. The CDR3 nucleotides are TGTGCCACCAGTGATTCTGTGGAGGGCGACACCGGGGAGCTGTTTTTT. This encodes CATSDSVEGDTGELFF.

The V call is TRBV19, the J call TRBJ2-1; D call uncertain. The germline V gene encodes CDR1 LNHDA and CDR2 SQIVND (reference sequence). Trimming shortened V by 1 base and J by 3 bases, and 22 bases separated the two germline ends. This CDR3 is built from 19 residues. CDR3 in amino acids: CASSIGGRNYRPLYNEQFF. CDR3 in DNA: TGTGCCAGTAGTATAGGAGGTAGGAACTACCGACCCCTCTACAATGAGCAGTTCTTC.

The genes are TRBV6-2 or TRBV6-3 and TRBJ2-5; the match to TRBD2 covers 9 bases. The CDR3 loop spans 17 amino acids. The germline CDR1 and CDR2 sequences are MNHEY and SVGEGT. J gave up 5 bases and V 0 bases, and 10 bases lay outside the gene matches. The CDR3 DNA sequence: TGTGCCAGCAGTTACTCGGGTGTTCGCGGGGGGGGGGAGACCCAGTACTTC. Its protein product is CASSYSGVRGGGETQYF.

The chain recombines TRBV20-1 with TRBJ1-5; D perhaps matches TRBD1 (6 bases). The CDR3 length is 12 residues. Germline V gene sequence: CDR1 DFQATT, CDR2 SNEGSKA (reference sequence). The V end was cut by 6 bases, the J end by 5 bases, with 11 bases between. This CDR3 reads CSAEDSHQPQHF. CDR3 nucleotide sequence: TGCAGTGCCGAGGACAGCCATCAGCCCCAGCATTTT.

CDR3 protein: CASSLYRQSNQPQHF. DNA for the CDR3: TGTGCCAGCAGTTTATATCGACAGAGCAATCAGCCCCAGCATTTT. The chain links TRBV28 to TRBJ1-5, with TRBD1 as a possible D gene (5 bases). V was cut by 1 base and J by 1 base, with 8 bases left in between. Germline V gives CDR1 MDHEN, CDR2 SYDVKM. This CDR3 has 15 amino acids.

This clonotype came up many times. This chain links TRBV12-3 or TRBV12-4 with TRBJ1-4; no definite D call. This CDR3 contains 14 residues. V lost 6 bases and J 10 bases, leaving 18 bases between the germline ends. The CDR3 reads CASSSSVGDGKLFF. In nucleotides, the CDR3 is TGTGCCAGCAGCTCATCAGTCGGGGATGGAAAACTGTTTTTT.

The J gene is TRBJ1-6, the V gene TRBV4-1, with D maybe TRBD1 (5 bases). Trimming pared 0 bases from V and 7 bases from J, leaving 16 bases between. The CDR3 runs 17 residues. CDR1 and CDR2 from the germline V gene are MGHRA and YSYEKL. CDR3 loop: CASSQDRVGPTNSPLHF. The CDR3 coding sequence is TGCGCCAGCAGCCAAGATAGGGTGGGACCCACAAATTCACCCCTCCACTTT.